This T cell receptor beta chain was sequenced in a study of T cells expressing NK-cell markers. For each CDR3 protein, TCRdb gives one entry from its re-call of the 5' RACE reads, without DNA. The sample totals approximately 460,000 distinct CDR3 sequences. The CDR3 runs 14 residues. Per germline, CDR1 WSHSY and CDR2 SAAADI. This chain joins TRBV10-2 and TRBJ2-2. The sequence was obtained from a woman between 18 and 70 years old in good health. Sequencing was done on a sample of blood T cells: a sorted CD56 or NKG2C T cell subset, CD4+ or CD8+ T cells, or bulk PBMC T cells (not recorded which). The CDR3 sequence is CASIVRGNTGELFF.